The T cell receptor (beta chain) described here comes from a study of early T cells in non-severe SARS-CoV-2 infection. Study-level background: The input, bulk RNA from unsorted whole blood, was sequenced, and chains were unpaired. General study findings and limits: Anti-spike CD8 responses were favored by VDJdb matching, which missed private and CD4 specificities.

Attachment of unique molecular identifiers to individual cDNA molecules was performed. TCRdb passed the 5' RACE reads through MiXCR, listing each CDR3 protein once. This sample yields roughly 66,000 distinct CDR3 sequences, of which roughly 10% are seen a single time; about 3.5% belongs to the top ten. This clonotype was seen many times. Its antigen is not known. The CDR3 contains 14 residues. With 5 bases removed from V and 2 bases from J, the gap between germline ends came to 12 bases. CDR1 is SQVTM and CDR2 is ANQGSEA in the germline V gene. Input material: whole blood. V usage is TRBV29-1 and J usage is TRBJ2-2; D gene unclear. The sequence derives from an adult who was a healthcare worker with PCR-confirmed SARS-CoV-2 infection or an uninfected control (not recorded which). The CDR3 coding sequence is TGCAGCGTTCGAGAAGTTTTAAACACCGGGGAGCTGTTTTTT. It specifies CSVREVLNTGELFF.